The TCR beta chain under discussion was sequenced for a study of identical twins. Study outcomes and limitations: Weaker excess twin sharing was observed in beta out-of-frame sequences.

V was cut by 2 bases and J by 7 bases, with 27 bases left in between. The CDR3 runs 18 residues. Germline loops: CDR1 SGHRS, CDR2 YFSETQ. TCRdb re-called the 5' RACE reads with MiXCR, one entry per CDR3 protein. This sample has roughly 720,000 distinct CDR3 sequences, with over 15% found just once. On this clonotype: Its antigen is as yet unknown.

A further study also used this sample, focusing on T cells expressing NK-cell markers.

The chain has TRBV5-1 and TRBJ1-2; D is ambiguous. The sequencing sample was made of PBMCs. The receptor was isolated from a woman aged 18-30 years in good health. The CDR3: CASSFDAPNTGLFGGYTF. CDR3 nucleotides: TGCGCCAGCAGCTTCGACGCTCCCAATACGGGTCTTTTTGGTGGCTACACCTTC. Filled out from reference TRBV5-1 and TRBJ1-2, the complete variable domain reads KAGVTQTPRYLIKTRGQQVTLSCSPISGHRSVSWYQQTPGQGLQFLFEYFSETQRNKGNFPGRFSGRQFSNSRSEMNVSTLELGDSALYLCASSFDAPNTGLFGGYTFGSGTRLTVV.